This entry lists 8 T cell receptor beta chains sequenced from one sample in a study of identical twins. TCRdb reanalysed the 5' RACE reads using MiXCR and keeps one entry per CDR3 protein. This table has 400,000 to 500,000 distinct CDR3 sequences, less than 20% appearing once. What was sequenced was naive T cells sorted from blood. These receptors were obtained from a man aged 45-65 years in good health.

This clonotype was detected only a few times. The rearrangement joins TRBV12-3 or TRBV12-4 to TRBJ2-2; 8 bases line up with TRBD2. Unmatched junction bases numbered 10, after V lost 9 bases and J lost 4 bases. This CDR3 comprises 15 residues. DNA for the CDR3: TGTGCCAGTAAGGCGGGGGGCCTCCCCACCGGGGAGCTGTTTTTT. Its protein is CASKAGGLPTGELFF.

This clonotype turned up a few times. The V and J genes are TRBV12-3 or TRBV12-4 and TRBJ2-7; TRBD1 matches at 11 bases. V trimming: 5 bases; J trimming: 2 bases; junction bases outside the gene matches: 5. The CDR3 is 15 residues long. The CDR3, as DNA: TGTGCCAGCAGTAGGGGACAGGGGGAGACCTACGAGCAGTACTTC. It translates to CASSRGQGETYEQYF.

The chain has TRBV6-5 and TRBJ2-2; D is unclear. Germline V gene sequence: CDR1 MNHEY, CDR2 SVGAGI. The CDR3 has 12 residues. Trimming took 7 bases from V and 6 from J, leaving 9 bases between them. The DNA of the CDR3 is TGTGCCAGCAATAGGCCGGCCGGGGAGCTGTTTTTT. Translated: CASNRPAGELFF.

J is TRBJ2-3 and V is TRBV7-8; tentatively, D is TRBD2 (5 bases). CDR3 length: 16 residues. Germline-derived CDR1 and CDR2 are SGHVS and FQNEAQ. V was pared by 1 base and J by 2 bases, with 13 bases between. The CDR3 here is CASSLVTASSTDTQYF. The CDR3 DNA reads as TGTGCCAGCAGCTTAGTAACGGCTAGCTCCACAGATACGCAGTATTTT.

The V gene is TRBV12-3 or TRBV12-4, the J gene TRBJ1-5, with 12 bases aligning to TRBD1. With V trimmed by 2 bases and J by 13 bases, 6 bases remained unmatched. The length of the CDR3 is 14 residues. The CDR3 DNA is TGTGCCAGCAGTTTAAATTGGGACAGGGGGCTGCAGCATTTT. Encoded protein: CASSLNWDRGLQHF.

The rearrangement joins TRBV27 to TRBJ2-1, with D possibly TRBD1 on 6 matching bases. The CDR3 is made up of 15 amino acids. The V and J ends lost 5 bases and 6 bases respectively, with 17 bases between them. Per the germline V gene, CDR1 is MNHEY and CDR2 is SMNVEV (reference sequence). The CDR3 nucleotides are TGTGCCAGCAGTCTAGCAGGCAGGGGCAGCAATGAGCAGTTCTTC. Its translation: CASSLAGRGSNEQFF.

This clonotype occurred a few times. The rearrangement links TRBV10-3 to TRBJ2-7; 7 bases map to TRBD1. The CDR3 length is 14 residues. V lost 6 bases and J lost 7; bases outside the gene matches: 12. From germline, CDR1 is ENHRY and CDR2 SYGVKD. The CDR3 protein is CAISVSNRGREQYF. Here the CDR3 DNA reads TGTGCCATCAGCGTTTCAAACAGGGGAAGGGAGCAGTACTTC.

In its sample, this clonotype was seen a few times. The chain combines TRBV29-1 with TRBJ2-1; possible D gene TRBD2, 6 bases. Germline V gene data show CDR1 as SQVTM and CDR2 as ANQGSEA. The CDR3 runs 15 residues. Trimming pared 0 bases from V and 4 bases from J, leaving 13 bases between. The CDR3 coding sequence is TGCAGCGTTGAAGATCGGAGGGGATCTTACAATGAGCAGTTCTTC. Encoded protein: CSVEDRRGSYNEQFF.